Listed below are T cell receptor beta chains from one sample, sequenced in a study of spatial heterogeneity in lung cancer. TCRdb itself ran the 5' RACE reads through MiXCR, one entry per CDR3 protein. The profile shows approximately 41,000 distinct CDR3 sequences, more than 9% of them singletons. The sequencing here drew on PBMCs, taken at follow-up. These receptors all stem from a female donor with early-stage non-small cell lung cancer. Both conserved end residues are part of each CDR3. D genes are given only for firm matches. For some rows the clone size is stated as once, few or many, or as a class when expanded; others skip it.

V gene: TRBV11-2; D gene: TRBD2; clone size: NA; J gene: TRBJ2-4; CDR3 protein: CASSPRVAGGLAKNIQYF; CDR3 DNA: TGTGCCAGCAGCCCCCGGGTAGCGGGGGGGCTAGCCAAAAACATTCAGTACTTC
V gene: TRBV11-2; D gene: TRBD1; clone size: few; J gene: TRBJ2-2; CDR3 protein: CASSPQTGTNTGELFF; CDR3 DNA: TGTGCCAGCAGCCCCCAGACAGGGACGAACACCGGGGAGCTGTTTTTT
V gene: TRBV12-3/TRBV12-4; D gene: NA; clone size: NA; J gene: TRBJ2-7; CDR3 protein: CASSAGQISYEQYF; CDR3 DNA: TGTGCCAGCAGCGCGGGACAGATCTCCTACGAGCAGTACTTC
V gene: TRBV27; D gene: NA; clone size: many; J gene: TRBJ2-6; CDR3 protein: CASSSPSSGANVLTF; CDR3 DNA: TGTGCCAGCAGTTCCCCGAGCTCTGGGGCCAACGTCCTGACTTTC
V gene: TRBV2; D gene: NA; clone size: many; J gene: TRBJ1-5; CDR3 protein: CASRPLGANQPQHF; CDR3 DNA: TGTGCCAGCAGACCCCTCGGGGCCAATCAGCCCCAGCATTTT
V gene: TRBV6-4; D gene: NA; clone size: many; J gene: TRBJ1-1; CDR3 protein: CASSDSVLGKAFF; CDR3 DNA: TGTGCCAGCAGTGACTCGGTCCTAGGGAAAGCTTTCTTT
V gene: TRBV4-2; D gene: TRBD2; clone size: NA; J gene: TRBJ2-3; CDR3 protein: CASSQELAGGPDTQYF; CDR3 DNA: TGTGCCAGCAGCCAAGAACTAGCGGGGGGGCCAGATACGCAGTATTTT
V gene: TRBV29-1; D gene: NA; clone size: NA; J gene: TRBJ1-1; CDR3 protein: CSVAAGAGTEAFF; CDR3 DNA: TGCAGCGTCGCTGCGGGGGCGGGCACTGAAGCTTTCTTT
V gene: TRBV5-1; D gene: TRBD2; clone size: many; J gene: TRBJ2-1; CDR3 protein: CASTSGGYNEQFF; CDR3 DNA: TGCGCCAGCACTAGCGGGGGATACAATGAGCAGTTCTTC
V gene: TRBV5-1; D gene: TRBD1; clone size: NA; J gene: TRBJ2-7; CDR3 protein: CASSYGTGVYEQYF; CDR3 DNA: TGCGCCAGCAGCTACGGGACAGGAGTTTACGAGCAGTACTTC
V gene: TRBV6-2/TRBV6-3; D gene: TRBD1; clone size: few; J gene: TRBJ2-3; CDR3 protein: CASRPSGTGGRGTDTQYF; CDR3 DNA: TGTGCCAGCAGACCTTCCGGGACAGGTGGCAGGGGCACAGATACGCAGTATTTT
V gene: TRBV15; D gene: NA; clone size: many; J gene: TRBJ1-1; CDR3 protein: CATSMGGRNTEAFF; CDR3 DNA: TGTGCCACCAGCATGGGGGGCAGGAACACTGAAGCTTTCTTT
V gene: TRBV20-1; D gene: NA; clone size: few; J gene: TRBJ1-2; CDR3 protein: CSAPRGDGYTF; CDR3 DNA: TGCAGTGCCCCCCGGGGAGATGGCTACACCTTC
V gene: TRBV20-1; D gene: TRBD1; clone size: many; J gene: TRBJ2-7; CDR3 protein: CSARGIQGAPYEQYF; CDR3 DNA: TGCAGTGCTAGAGGAATCCAGGGGGCTCCCTACGAGCAGTACTTC
V gene: TRBV28; D gene: NA; clone size: few; J gene: TRBJ2-5; CDR3 protein: CASRARGTLRETQYF; CDR3 DNA: TGTGCCAGCAGAGCCAGGGGCACCTTGAGGGAGACCCAGTACTTC
V gene: TRBV27; D gene: NA; clone size: NA; J gene: TRBJ2-1; CDR3 protein: CASSLGGGSSYNEQFF; CDR3 DNA: TGTGCCAGCAGTCTTGGAGGGGGGAGCTCCTACAATGAGCAGTTCTTC
V gene: TRBV5-1; D gene: NA; clone size: many; J gene: TRBJ1-4; CDR3 protein: CASSNHGTPNEKLFF; CDR3 DNA: TGCGCCAGCAGCAATCACGGGACACCTAATGAAAAACTGTTTTTT
V gene: TRBV28; D gene: TRBD2; clone size: many; J gene: TRBJ2-5; CDR3 protein: CASSLRVERGGQETQYF; CDR3 DNA: TGTGCCAGCAGTTTACGTGTCGAGCGGGGGGGCCAAGAGACCCAGTACTTC
V gene: TRBV10-2; D gene: NA; clone size: few; J gene: TRBJ1-5; CDR3 protein: CASSVSVGQPQHF; CDR3 DNA: TGCGCCAGCAGTGTTTCGGTTGGACAGCCCCAGCATTTT
V gene: TRBV12-3/TRBV12-4; D gene: NA; clone size: NA; J gene: TRBJ1-1; CDR3 protein: CASNQGQLIMNTEAFF; CDR3 DNA: TGTGCCAGCAACCAAGGGCAGTTGATCATGAACACTGAAGCTTTCTTT
V gene: TRBV7-9; D gene: NA; clone size: many; J gene: TRBJ2-5; CDR3 protein: CASSPPHF; CDR3 DNA: TGTGCCAGCAGCCCCCCGCACTTC
V gene: TRBV7-2; D gene: TRBD2; clone size: few; J gene: TRBJ2-5; CDR3 protein: CASSSLLAGVRETQYF; CDR3 DNA: TGTGCCAGCAGCTCCCTACTAGCGGGGGTGCGAGAGACCCAGTACTTC
V gene: TRBV4-3; D gene: NA; clone size: many; J gene: TRBJ2-3; CDR3 protein: CASSQDRPGAATDTQYF; CDR3 DNA: TGCGCCAGCAGCCAAGACCGGCCCGGGGCGGCCACAGATACGCAGTATTTT
V gene: TRBV5-6; D gene: NA; clone size: few; J gene: TRBJ1-1; CDR3 protein: CASSWGVWTEAFF; CDR3 DNA: TGTGCCAGCAGTTGGGGTGTTTGGACTGAAGCTTTCTTT
V gene: TRBV20-1; D gene: NA; clone size: NA; J gene: TRBJ2-3; CDR3 protein: CSAREGTDTQYF; CDR3 DNA: TGCAGTGCTAGGGAAGGGACAGATACGCAGTATTTT
V gene: TRBV6-1; D gene: TRBD1; clone size: many; J gene: TRBJ1-2; CDR3 protein: CASSEAGGAGYTF; CDR3 DNA: TGTGCCAGCAGTGAGGCAGGGGGCGCAGGCTACACCTTC
V gene: TRBV10-2; D gene: TRBD1; clone size: few; J gene: TRBJ2-6; CDR3 protein: CASSGGRSGQGGYSAGANVLTF; CDR3 DNA: TGCGCCAGCAGTGGGGGGAGGTCTGGACAGGGAGGATACTCGGCTGGGGCCAACGTCCTGACTTTC
V gene: TRBV2; D gene: NA; clone size: many; J gene: TRBJ1-1; CDR3 protein: CASSASVKGAFF; CDR3 DNA: TGTGCCAGCAGTGCCTCCGTTAAGGGAGCTTTCTTT
V gene: TRBV7-9; D gene: TRBD1; clone size: few; J gene: TRBJ2-3; CDR3 protein: CASSKGQGGDTQYF; CDR3 DNA: TGTGCCAGCAGTAAGGGACAGGGGGGAGATACGCAGTATTTT
V gene: TRBV10-3; D gene: NA; clone size: many; J gene: TRBJ2-6; CDR3 protein: CAIEPGGANVLTF; CDR3 DNA: TGTGCCATCGAGCCTGGAGGGGCCAACGTCCTGACTTTC
V gene: TRBV5-6; D gene: TRBD1; clone size: few; J gene: TRBJ2-5; CDR3 protein: CASSGGTGAYQETQYF; CDR3 DNA: TGTGCCAGCAGCGGGGGGACAGGCGCATACCAAGAGACCCAGTACTTC
V gene: TRBV7-8; D gene: NA; clone size: few; J gene: TRBJ1-5; CDR3 protein: CASSLARGQPQHF; CDR3 DNA: TGTGCCAGCAGCTTAGCGCGGGGTCAGCCCCAGCATTTT
V gene: TRBV7-4; D gene: NA; clone size: few; J gene: TRBJ1-2; CDR3 protein: CASSLDLGADYGYTF; CDR3 DNA: TGTGCCAGCAGCTTAGATTTGGGGGCTGACTATGGCTACACCTTC
V gene: TRBV7-3; D gene: TRBD1; clone size: many; J gene: TRBJ1-5; CDR3 protein: CASSTGANQPQHF; CDR3 DNA: TGTGCCAGCAGTACAGGGGCCAATCAGCCCCAGCATTTT
V gene: TRBV5-1; D gene: NA; clone size: NA; J gene: TRBJ1-2; CDR3 protein: CASSPETGLNYGYTF; CDR3 DNA: TGCGCCAGCAGCCCGGAGACAGGTCTCAACTATGGCTACACCTTC
V gene: TRBV9; D gene: TRBD2; clone size: NA; J gene: TRBJ2-1; CDR3 protein: CASSVASRGGYNEQFF; CDR3 DNA: TGTGCCAGCAGCGTAGCGTCCCGGGGGGGATACAATGAGCAGTTCTTC
V gene: TRBV29-1; D gene: TRBD2; clone size: many; J gene: TRBJ2-2; CDR3 protein: CSVPGLAGGELFF; CDR3 DNA: TGCAGCGTTCCGGGACTAGCGGGGGGGGAGCTGTTTTTT
V gene: TRBV30; D gene: TRBD1; clone size: NA; J gene: TRBJ2-6; CDR3 protein: CAWLRDRGRSGANVLTF; CDR3 DNA: TGTGCCTGGCTCCGGGACAGGGGGCGATCTGGGGCCAACGTCCTGACTTTC
V gene: TRBV7-2; D gene: NA; clone size: few; J gene: TRBJ2-5; CDR3 protein: CASSLRQGSSRETQYF; CDR3 DNA: TGTGCCAGCAGCTTAAGGCAGGGGTCTTCCAGAGAGACCCAGTACTTC